This TCR beta chain was captured in a study of OX40 agonist ivuxolimab in advanced cancers. Study findings and constraints: Compared with CD4+, CD8+ T cells on average had more expanded clones. Among the lowest peripheral clonal expansion occurred in 0.1-3.0 mg/kg partial responders.

A word on this clone: Its specificity is unknown.

The germline V and J ends were trimmed by 0 bases and 4 bases, with 15 bases remaining between them. The CDR3 totals 17 residues. Per germline, CDR1 SGHTA and CDR2 FQGNSA. Repertoires were generated with immunoSEQ multiplex PCR, while TCRdb's copy carries only in-frame clones and drops some. This sample has tens of thousands of clones, with 82% found just once. This TCR came from an adult with an advanced solid tumor such as melanoma, head and neck, liver or kidney cancer. The material was CD4+ or CD8+ T cells sorted from blood, obtained in a trial of the OX40 agonist ivuxolimab. The chain is built from TRBV7-2 and TRBJ2-2, with unresolved D. DNA of the CDR3: TGTGCCAGCAGCTTAGCGCCCCCGGGCCGCGTCACCGGGGAGCTGTTTTTT. This codes for CASSLAPPGRVTGELFF.